One sample yielded the 8 T cell receptor beta chains listed below, sequenced in a study of T cells in women clearing cervical HPV infection. Using immunoSEQ multiplex PCR, the repertoire was profiled, and TCRdb retains in-frame clones only, with some absent. Here the sample table reports around 35,000 clones. The specimen was blood buffy coat. The receptor source for this set is a woman between 18 and 75 years old with a cervical HPV16 infection that either progressed to CIN3+ or cleared (not recorded which).

With regard to this clone: The read gets to within 3 residues of the CDR3 end, and the germline J gene fills in the rest. The chain carries TRBV20-1 and TRBJ1-1, with 7 positions matching TRBD1. The germline CDR1 and CDR2 sequences are DFQATT and SNEGSKA (reference sequence). CDR3 length: 14 amino acids. The V gene end was trimmed by 6 bases and the J gene end by 1 base; junction bases not matched to a gene: 8. The CDR3 loop is CSAREGAGNTEAFF. The covered CDR3 bases are TGCAGTGCGAGGGAGGGGGCAGGGAACACTGAA.

In regard to this clone: The missing CDR3 end, 3 residues past where the read stops, is filled in from the germline J gene. The chain is built from TRBV11-2 and TRBJ2-7; 7 nucleotides line up with TRBD1. The CDR3 sequence is 14 residues long. From germline, CDR1 is SGHAT and CDR2 FQNNGV. J gave up 1 base and V 6 bases, and 6 bases lay outside the gene matches. The covered CDR3 bases are TGTGCCAGCAGGGAAACAGGGGAGTCCTACGAG. This sequence encodes CASRETGESYE. The complete CDR3 protein is CASRETGESYEQYF.

In the case of this clone: The DNA ends 3 residues before the CDR3 does, and the rest of the CDR3 is filled in from the germline J gene. This sample includes further DNA sequences coding for the same CDR3. The chain is built from TRBV19 and TRBJ1-1; TRBD1 aligns across 8 bases. Germline assignment: CDR1 LNHDA and CDR2 SQIVND (reference sequence). V was clipped by 6 bases and J by 2 bases; unmatched bases: 2. CDR3 size: 13 residues. CDR3 in amino acids: CASSTGGNTEAFF. The covered CDR3 bases are TGTGCCAGTAGCACAGGGGGAAACACTGAA. The whole variable domain, filled in from reference TRBV19 and TRBJ1-1, reads DGGITQSPKYLFRKEGQNVTLSCEQNLNHDAMYWYRQDPGQGLRLIYYSQIVNDFQKGDIAEGYSVSREKKESFPLTVTSAQKNPTAFYLCASSTGGNTEAFFGQGTRLTVV.

Regarding this clone: The CDR3 end lies 3 residues beyond the end of the read and is filled in from the germline J gene. The V gene is TRBV19, the J gene TRBJ2-7; 7 bases are shared with TRBD1. CDR3 length: 13 residues. Germline lookup yields CDR1 LNHDA and CDR2 SQIVND (reference sequence). The V segment lost 5 bases and the J segment 3 bases; nucleotides outside the gene matches: 4. CDR3 loop: CASSRDRDYEQYF. The CDR3 bases that were read are TGTGCCAGTAGTCGGGACAGAGACTACGAG.

On this clone: The read stops 3 residues short of the end of the CDR3; the missing end is completed from the germline J gene. V and J are TRBV12-3 or TRBV12-4 and TRBJ1-5; 10 nucleotides agree with TRBD1. CDR3 length: 15 amino acids. The V segment lost 4 bases and the J segment 7 bases; nucleotides outside the gene matches: 7. This CDR3 reads CASSWDRGGGQPQHF. The CDR3 DNA, read in part, is TGTGCCAGCAGTTGGGACAGGGGCGGAGGGCAGCCC.

A note on this clone: The CDR3 is cut off 3 residues early in the read; its end comes from the germline J gene. The chain recombines TRBV5-4 with TRBJ1-2, with D tentatively TRBD1 (5 bases). V dropped 0 bases and J dropped 3 bases, with 6 bases sitting between them. This CDR3 is 13 amino acids long. Per the germline V gene, CDR1 is SGHNT and CDR2 is YYREEE (reference sequence). CDR3 DNA (partial): TGTGCCAGCAGCTTGGGAGGGGACTATGGC. It encodes CASSLGGDYG. The full-length CDR3 reads as CASSLGGDYGYTF. Full variable domain (outside the CDR3, taken from reference TRBV5-4 and TRBJ1-2): ETGVTQSPTHLIKTRGQQVTLRCSSQSGHNTVSWYQQALGQGPQFIFQYYREEENGRGNFPPRFSGLQFPNYSSELNVNALELDDSALYLCASSLGGDYGYTFGSGTRLTVV.

Points on this clone: The missing CDR3 end, 3 residues past where the read stops, is filled in from the germline J gene. The chain joins TRBV6-1 to TRBJ2-3; maybe TRBD2 (5 bases). In germline, CDR1 is MNHNS, CDR2 SASEGT. The CDR3 sequence is 11 residues long. The CDR3 here is CASSEVAPQYF. Incomplete CDR3 DNA: TGTGCCAGCAGTGAAGTAGCGCCG.

With regard to this clone: The read terminates 3 residues ahead of where the CDR3 ends, so the germline J gene completes it. The rearrangement uses TRBV14 and TRBJ1-5; D might be TRBD1 (5 bases). The CDR3 contains 13 residues. Germline V lookup: CDR1 SGHDN, CDR2 FVKESK. V was pared by 4 bases and J by 4 bases, with 8 bases between. The CDR3 bases that were read are TGTGCCAGCAGCCCAGGGCGTAATCAGCCC. As protein: CASSPGRNQP. The whole CDR3 sequence is CASSPGRNQPQHF.